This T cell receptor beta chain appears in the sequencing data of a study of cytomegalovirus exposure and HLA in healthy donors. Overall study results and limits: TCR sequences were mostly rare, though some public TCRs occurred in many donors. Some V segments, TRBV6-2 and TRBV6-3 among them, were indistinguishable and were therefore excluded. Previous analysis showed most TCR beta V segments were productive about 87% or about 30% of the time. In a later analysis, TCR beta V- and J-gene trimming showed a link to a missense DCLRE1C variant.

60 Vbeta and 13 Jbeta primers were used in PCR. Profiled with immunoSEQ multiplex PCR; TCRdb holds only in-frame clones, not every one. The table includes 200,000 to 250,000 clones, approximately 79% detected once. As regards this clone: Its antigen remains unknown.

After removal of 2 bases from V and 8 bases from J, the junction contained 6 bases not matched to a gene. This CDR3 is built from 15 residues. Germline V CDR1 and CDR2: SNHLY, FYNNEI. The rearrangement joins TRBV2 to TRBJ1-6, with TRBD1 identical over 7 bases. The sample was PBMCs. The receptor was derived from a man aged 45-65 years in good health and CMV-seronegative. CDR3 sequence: CASSELAGGYSPLHF. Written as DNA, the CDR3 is TGTGCCAGCAGTGAACTCGCAGGGGGGTATTCACCCCTCCACTTT.